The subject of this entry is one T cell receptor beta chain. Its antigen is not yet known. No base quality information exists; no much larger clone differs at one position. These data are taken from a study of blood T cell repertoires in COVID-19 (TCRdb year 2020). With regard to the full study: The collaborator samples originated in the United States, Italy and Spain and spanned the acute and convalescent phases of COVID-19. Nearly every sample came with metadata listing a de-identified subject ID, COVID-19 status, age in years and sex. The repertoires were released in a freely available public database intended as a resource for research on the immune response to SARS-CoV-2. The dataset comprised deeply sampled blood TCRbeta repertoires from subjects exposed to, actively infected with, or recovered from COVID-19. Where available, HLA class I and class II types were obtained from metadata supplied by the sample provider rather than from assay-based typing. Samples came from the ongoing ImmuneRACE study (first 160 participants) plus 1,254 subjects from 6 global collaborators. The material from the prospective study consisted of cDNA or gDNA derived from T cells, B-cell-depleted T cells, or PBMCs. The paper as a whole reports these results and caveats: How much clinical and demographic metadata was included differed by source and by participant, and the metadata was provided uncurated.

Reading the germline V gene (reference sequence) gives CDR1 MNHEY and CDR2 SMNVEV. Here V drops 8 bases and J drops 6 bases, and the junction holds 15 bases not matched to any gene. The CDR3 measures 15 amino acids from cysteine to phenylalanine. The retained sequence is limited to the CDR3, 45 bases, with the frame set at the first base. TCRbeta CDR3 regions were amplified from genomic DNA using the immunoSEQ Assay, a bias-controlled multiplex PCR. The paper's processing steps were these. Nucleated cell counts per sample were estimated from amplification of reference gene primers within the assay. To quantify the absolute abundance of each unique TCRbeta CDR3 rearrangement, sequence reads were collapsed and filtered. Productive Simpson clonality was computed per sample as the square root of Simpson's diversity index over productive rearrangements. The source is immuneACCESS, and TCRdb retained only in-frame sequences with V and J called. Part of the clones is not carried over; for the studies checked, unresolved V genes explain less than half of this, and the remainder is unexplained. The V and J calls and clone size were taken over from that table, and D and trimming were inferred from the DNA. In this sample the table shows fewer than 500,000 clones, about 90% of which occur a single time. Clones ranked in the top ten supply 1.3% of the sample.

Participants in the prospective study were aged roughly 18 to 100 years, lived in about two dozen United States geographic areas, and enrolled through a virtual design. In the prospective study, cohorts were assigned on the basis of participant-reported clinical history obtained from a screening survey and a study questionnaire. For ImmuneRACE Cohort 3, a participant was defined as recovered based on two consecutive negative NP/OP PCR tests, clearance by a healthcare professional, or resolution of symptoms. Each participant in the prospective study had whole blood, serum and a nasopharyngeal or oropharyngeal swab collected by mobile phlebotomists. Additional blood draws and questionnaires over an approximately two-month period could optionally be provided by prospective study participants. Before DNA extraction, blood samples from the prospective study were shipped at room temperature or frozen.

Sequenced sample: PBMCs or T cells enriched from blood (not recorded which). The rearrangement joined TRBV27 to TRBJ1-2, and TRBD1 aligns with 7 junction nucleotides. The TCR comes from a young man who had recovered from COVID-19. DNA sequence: TGTGCCAGCCTATCGTTGAAGGGGGCCCGTGATGGCTACACCTTC. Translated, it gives CASLSLKGARDGYTF.